The clone carrying this T cell receptor beta chain was seen only a few times. TCRdb analysed the RT-PCR reads with MiXCR anew, one entry per CDR3 protein. The table records about 700,000 distinct CDR3 sequences, around 14% of them present only once. From germline, CDR1 is SGHRS and CDR2 YFSETQ. The CDR3 runs to 13 residues. V was clipped by 6 bases and J by 5 bases; unmatched bases: 7. The TCR was taken from a female donor in good health, serving as a healthy control. V and J are TRBV5-1 and TRBJ1-1; 7 nucleotides line up with TRBD1. The sequencing input was memory CD4+ T cells from blood. The CDR3 region has the DNA TGCGCCAGCACCCTTACAGGGGAGACTGAAGCTTTCTTT. Its translation: CASTLTGETEAFF.